Described below is a single T cell receptor (beta chain) sequence and its context. No antigen is known for it. Time point: approximately ten-day in vitro stimulation with candidate neoantigen peptide 4. Three pembrolizumab responders had their TCRs sequenced. Each of several ELISpot-reactive candidate peptides was used for roughly 11-day stimulation. Baseline for clone expansion was a parallel culture with no peptide. The sample is drawn from a study of PD-1 blockade in mismatch repair-deficient tumors. Sequencing was performed with immunoSEQ multiplex PCR; in TCRdb, only in-frame clones are kept and a portion is missing. The table includes around 14,000 clones, roughly 84% detected once. Overall study results and limits: Three of seven peptides expanded clones, giving around 140 unique blood TCRs.

In germline, CDR1 is SGHTA, CDR2 FQGNSA. The CDR3 runs to 16 residues. V lost 1 base to trimming and J lost 6 bases, with 19 bases between them. The source of this sequence is an adult with mismatch repair-deficient cancer. The gene calls are TRBV7-2 and TRBJ2-7, with a possible D match to TRBD1 (6 bases). The sequencing used cells cultured in vitro, collected from a patient treated with pembrolizumab. CDR3 in DNA: TGTGCCAGCAGCTTAGTGGTGACAGGAGGAATAGGCGAGCAGTACTTC. Translation gives CASSLVVTGGIGEQYF.